The clone carrying this TCR beta chain showed up many times. Its specificity is not known. The read terminates 3 residues ahead of where the CDR3 ends, so the germline J gene completes it. This specimen comes from a study of T cell clonality in common variable immunodeficiency. Study-wide results and limits: Fewer deletions and N-nucleotide insertions were reportedly seen in common variable immunodeficiency TCR beta sequences. Compared with healthy controls, CVID subjects showed increased TCRbeta clonality, mostly in about a third.

The V gene's germline CDR1 is SGHTA and CDR2 FQGNSA. This CDR3 has 12 residues. V was shortened by 4 bases and J by 5 bases, with 8 bases between the two germline ends. TCRdb keeps only in-frame clones here, not all; method: immunoSEQ multiplex PCR. Singletons are absent from the sample, which has approximately 58,000 clones. Input material: peripheral blood mononuclear cells. This receptor was taken from a person aged 18 to 70 in good health. The chain recombines TRBV7-2 with TRBJ1-1; D may be TRBD1 (5 bases). The CDR3 bases that were read are TGTGCCAGCAGCTCACAGGTGACTGAA. It encodes CASSSQVTE. The entire CDR3 protein is CASSSQVTEAFF.